This TCR beta chain was recovered during a study of brain T cells in children with intractable seizures. The CDR3 contains 15 residues. Germline V gene sequence: CDR1 LGHDT, CDR2 YNNKEL (reference sequence). Trimming took off 3 bases at V and 4 bases at J, with 15 bases between the two ends. Here immunoSEQ multiplex PCR was the method, and the copy in TCRdb shows in-frame clones only, minus some. Of approximately 44,000 clones listed, about 93% were seen once; the top ten hold 5% to 6.5%. The rearrangement joins TRBV3-1 (or the pseudogene TRBV3-2) to TRBJ2-5; either TRBD1 or TRBD2 may fit D (6 bases each). The material sequenced was peripheral blood, taken at surgery. This TCR was recovered from a girl aged 2 to 10 with tuberous sclerosis and intractable seizures. This chain's CDR3 is CASSHLGGSSETQYF. In nucleotides, the CDR3 is TGTGCCAGCAGCCATCTCGGGGGCTCATCAGAGACCCAGTACTTC.